This T cell receptor (beta chain) is from a study of cytomegalovirus exposure and HLA in healthy donors. Study-wide results and caveats: Reported findings show TCR beta sequences accurately forecast HLA-A and HLA-B alleles in most subjects. A later analysis found most CMV-associated TCR beta chains apparently HLA-restricted. Across donors, presence/absence analyses took sequencing depth to be roughly uniform.

The CDR3 has 16 amino acids. The germline gives CDR1 MDHEN, CDR2 SYDVKM. After removal of 5 bases from V and 5 bases from J, the junction contained 6 bases not matched to a gene. With respect to this clone: The antigen remains undetermined.

The PCR used 60 Vbeta and 13 Jbeta primers. TCRdb's table, derived via immunoSEQ multiplex PCR, lists solely in-frame clones and lacks some. The table records 140,000 to 150,000 clones, roughly 70% of them present only once. The receptor's source is a woman aged 40 to 50 in good health and CMV-seronegative. This chain joins TRBV28 and TRBJ2-2; TRBD1 matches at 12 bases. The material sequenced was PBMCs. The CDR3 loop is CASSGPGQGATGELFF. The CDR3 DNA reads TGTGCCAGCAGTGGACCGGGACAGGGGGCGACCGGGGAGCTGTTTTTT.